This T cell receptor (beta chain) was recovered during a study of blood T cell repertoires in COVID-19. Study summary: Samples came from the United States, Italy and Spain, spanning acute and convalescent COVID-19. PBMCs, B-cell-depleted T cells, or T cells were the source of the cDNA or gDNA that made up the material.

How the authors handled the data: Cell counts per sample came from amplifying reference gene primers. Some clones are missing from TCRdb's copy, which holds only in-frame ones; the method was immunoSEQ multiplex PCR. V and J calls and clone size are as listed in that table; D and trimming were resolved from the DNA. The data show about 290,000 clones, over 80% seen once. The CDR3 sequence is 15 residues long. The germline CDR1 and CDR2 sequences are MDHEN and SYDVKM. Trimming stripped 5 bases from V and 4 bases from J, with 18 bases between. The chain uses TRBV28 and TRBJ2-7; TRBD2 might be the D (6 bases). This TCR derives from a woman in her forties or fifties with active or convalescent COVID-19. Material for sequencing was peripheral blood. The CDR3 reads CASSQIGRDTYEQYF. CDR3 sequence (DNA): TGTGCCAGCAGTCAAATCGGGAGAGACACTTACGAGCAGTACTTC.